A selection of T cell receptor beta chains follows, all from one sample in a study of control samples from healthy donors and cancer patients. Profiled with immunoSEQ multiplex PCR; TCRdb holds only in-frame clones, not every one. The sample comprises some 160,000 clones, approximately 88% of which are singletons, and less than 5.5% rests with the top ten. The source material was blood. The receptor source for this set is a man younger than 40 in good health. Both conserved end residues are part of each CDR3. The D gene is left open where the match is weak. Rows may omit the clone size; those that give it use once, few, many or a size class.

j_call d_call v_call clone_size cdr3_aa cdr3_nt
TRBJ1-6 - TRBV10-3 - CAIRKQGDNSPLHF TGTGCCATCAGGAAACAGGGAGATAATTCACCCCTCCACTTT
TRBJ2-1 - TRBV7-3 - CASSLAGYSYNEQFF TGTGCCAGCAGCTTAGCGGGGTACTCCTACAATGAGCAGTTCTTC
TRBJ1-2 - TRBV4-2 - CASSQDMGANYGYTF TGTGCCAGCAGCCAAGATATGGGGGCTAACTATGGCTACACCTTC
TRBJ2-7 - TRBV6-5 - CASSYSGNSHSYEQYF TGTGCCAGCAGTTACTCGGGGAACAGCCACTCCTACGAGCAGTACTTC
TRBJ2-7 - TRBV9 - CASSVGPGGVSYEQYF TGTGCCAGCAGCGTAGGTCCCGGGGGAGTCTCCTACGAGCAGTACTTC
TRBJ2-7 - TRBV28 - CASSLVDTVRLEQYF TGTGCCAGCAGTTTGGTGGACACCGTGCGCCTCGAGCAGTACTTC
TRBJ1-1 - TRBV2 - CASSELPGTEAFF TGTGCCAGCAGTGAATTACCCGGCACTGAAGCTTTCTTT
TRBJ1-1 TRBD1 TRBV27 - CASRKTGGNTEAFF TGTGCCAGCAGGAAGACAGGGGGCAACACTGAAGCTTTCTTT
TRBJ2-7 TRBD1 TRBV18 - CASSAYRDRDHEQYF TGTGCCAGCTCAGCCTACCGGGACAGGGACCACGAGCAGTACTTC
TRBJ2-7 TRBD1 TRBV10-1 - CASSVPTGSYEQYF TGCGCCAGCAGTGTCCCGACAGGGTCCTACGAGCAGTACTTC
TRBJ2-7 - TRBV19 - CASSIFSGKREQYF TGTGCCAGTAGTATTTTCTCAGGGAAACGCGAGCAGTACTTC
TRBJ2-7 TRBD2 TRBV2 - CASSEPGREVTYEQYF TGTGCCAGCAGTGAACCGGGGCGGGAGGTAACCTACGAGCAGTACTTC
TRBJ1-1 TRBD1 TRBV19 - CASIRGTGVGHTEAFF TGTGCCAGTATTCGCGGGACAGGGGTAGGTCACACTGAAGCTTTCTTT
TRBJ1-3 - TRBV27 - CASRRTGAGNTIYF TGTGCCAGCAGACGAACAGGAGCTGGAAACACCATATATTTT
TRBJ2-7 - TRBV21-1 - CASSQGVEQGCYEQYF TGTGCCAGCAGCCAAGGGGTAGAACAGGGGTGCTACGAGCAGTACTTC
TRBJ2-5 - TRBV7-3 - CASSLDRRETQYF TGTGCCAGCAGCTTAGACAGGAGAGAGACCCAGTACTTC
TRBJ1-2 TRBD1 TRBV10-3 - CAVHRDRRNYGYTF TGTGCCGTTCACCGGGACAGAAGAAACTATGGCTACACCTTC
TRBJ1-6 - TRBV5-1 - CATTSGQGPLHF TGCGCCACCACCTCCGGGCAGGGCCCCCTCCACTTT
TRBJ1-1 TRBD1 TRBV29-1 - CSGRQGNTEAFF TGCAGCGGGAGACAGGGTAACACTGAAGCTTTCTTT
TRBJ2-1 TRBD1 TRBV10-3 - CAITVGQGPNEQFF TGTGCCATCACTGTAGGACAGGGCCCCAATGAGCAGTTCTTC
TRBJ2-3 - TRBV6-4 - CASSEQQGTDTQYF TGTGCCAGCAGTGAACAACAGGGCACAGATACGCAGTATTTT
TRBJ1-6 - TRBV6-1 - CASSEEATNYNSPLHF TGTGCCAGCAGTGAGGAGGCGACAAATTATAATTCACCCCTCCACTTT
TRBJ2-7 - TRBV19 - CASSIALTTVTYEQYF TGTGCCAGTAGTATAGCCCTGACGACAGTAACCTACGAGCAGTACTTC
TRBJ2-5 - TRBV6-5 - CASSYLRVQETQYF TGTGCCAGCAGTTACCTCAGGGTACAAGAGACCCAGTACTTC
TRBJ2-7 TRBD2 TRBV5-6 - CASSSGGTYEQYF TGTGCCAGCTCCTCGGGGGGGACCTACGAGCAGTACTTC
TRBJ1-4 - TRBV6-5 - CASTFDRRNEKLFF TGTGCCAGCACCTTCGACAGGCGAAATGAAAAACTGTTTTTT
TRBJ2-4 - TRBV21-1 - CASSKGGLAGDLAKNIQYF TGTGCCAGCAGCAAAGGCGGACTAGCGGGGGACCTAGCCAAAAACATTCAGTACTTC
TRBJ2-7 TRBD2 TRBV9 - CASSGLAGVYEQYF TGTGCCAGCAGCGGCTTGGCGGGAGTCTACGAGCAGTACTTC
TRBJ1-2 TRBD1 TRBV13 - CASSSGQGYGYTF TGTGCCAGCAGCTCGGGACAGGGCTATGGCTACACCTTC
TRBJ1-4 TRBD1 TRBV9 - CASSARQGTLHEKLFF TGTGCCAGCAGCGCCCGACAGGGCACCCTCCATGAAAAACTGTTTTTT
TRBJ2-3 - TRBV12-3/TRBV12-4 - CASSFGSTDTQYF TGTGCCAGCAGTTTTGGGAGCACAGATACGCAGTATTTT
TRBJ2-7 - TRBV30 - CAWSVGGGVYEQYF TGTGCCTGGAGTGTAGGAGGGGGAGTTTACGAGCAGTACTTC
TRBJ2-6 - TRBV6-5 - CASCPTSGANVLTF TGTGCCAGCTGCCCCACATCTGGGGCCAACGTCCTGACTTTC
TRBJ1-1 - TRBV13 once CASSSLAGEGMNTEAFF TGTGCCAGCAGCTCCTTGGCGGGGGAGGGCATGAACACTGAAGCTTTCTTT
TRBJ2-7 - TRBV27 - CASSAADSSYEQYF TGTGCCAGCAGCGCGGCGGATTCTTCCTACGAGCAGTACTTC
TRBJ2-7 TRBD1 TRBV5-4 - CASSSGSRTGRYEQYF TGTGCCAGCAGCTCGGGGTCAAGGACAGGGAGGTACGAGCAGTACTTC
TRBJ1-2 - TRBV4-2 - CASSQEITLGHGYTF TGTGCCAGCAGCCAAGAGATCACTCTCGGCCATGGCTACACCTTC
TRBJ2-1 TRBD2 TRBV7-2 - CASSLGLAGGRPHEQFF TGTGCCAGCAGCTTAGGGCTAGCGGGGGGCCGGCCCCATGAGCAGTTCTTC
TRBJ2-1 TRBD2 TRBV19 - CASSIGPSGENEQFF TGTGCCAGTAGTATTGGGCCTAGCGGGGAAAATGAGCAGTTCTTC
TRBJ2-3 TRBD2 TRBV20-1 - CSANERGKGQDTQYF TGCAGTGCTAATGAGCGGGGGAAAGGCCAAGATACGCAGTATTTT
TRBJ2-1 - TRBV7-9 - CASSLAIVGNEQFF TGTGCCAGCAGCTTAGCCATTGTCGGAAATGAGCAGTTCTTC
TRBJ1-1 TRBD1 TRBV19 few CASREGAGGKNEAFF TGTGCCAGTAGGGAGGGGGCCGGTGGAAAGAATGAAGCTTTCTTT
TRBJ2-5 - TRBV12-3/TRBV12-4 once CASSLAETQYF TGTGCCAGCAGTTTGGCAGAGACCCAGTACTTC
TRBJ2-7 - TRBV14 once CASSQVGNSYEQYF TGTGCCAGCAGCCAAGTCGGAAACTCCTACGAGCAGTACTTC
TRBJ2-7 - TRBV5-1 - CASSCGLDYEQYF TGCGCCAGCAGCTGTGGACTGGACTACGAGCAGTACTTC
TRBJ2-3 - TRBV5-4 - CASSPRLSTDTQYF TGTGCCAGCAGCCCCCGACTGAGCACAGATACGCAGTATTTT
TRBJ2-2 - TRBV9 - CASSVEGRGTGELFF TGTGCCAGCAGCGTGGAGGGTAGGGGAACCGGGGAGCTGTTTTTT
TRBJ1-1 - TRBV19 - CASSILRVSTEAFF TGTGCCAGTAGTATCCTCAGGGTGAGCACTGAAGCTTTCTTT
TRBJ2-4 TRBD1 TRBV6-6 - CASRPSTGGPGNIQYF TGTGCCAGCAGACCATCGACAGGGGGCCCAGGAAACATTCAGTACTTC
TRBJ2-2 - TRBV4-2 - CASSQASRGGGELFF TGTGCCAGCAGCCAAGCGTCCCGGGGCGGGGGGGAGCTGTTTTTT
TRBJ2-7 TRBD2 TRBV9 - CASSVGASGAGRDYEQYF TGTGCCAGCAGCGTAGGTGCTAGCGGGGCCGGAAGAGACTACGAGCAGTACTTC
TRBJ2-2 - TRBV9 few CASSVARNTGELFF TGTGCCAGCAGCGTCGCCAGGAACACCGGGGAGCTGTTTTTT